Presented here are 25 T cell receptor beta chains from one specimen sequenced in a study of neurological immune-mediated disorders (dated by TCRdb to the late 2010s). The time point label of this sample denotes: longitudinal time-point 1 (baseline). Receptor libraries were prepared by 5' RACE. The listed sequencing device is Illumina HiSeq 2500. TCRdb took the public reads, trimmed them with fastp at Q25, ran MiXCR for clone calling and kept in-frame beta chains. Every distinct CDR3 protein forms one entry, paired with its most common genes and DNA. The sample has some 71,000 distinct CDR3 sequences on record, 10% to 13% of them singletons. Roughly a tenth of the sample belongs to the ten largest clones. Material: PBMCs. The source of these receptors is a man aged 30 to 39 in good health.

In the case of this clonotype: A junction end diverges from the germline sequence, so it may reflect a read error. The chain joins TRBV20-1 to TRBJ2-5, with D possibly TRBD2 on 5 matching bases. Germline V gives CDR1 DFQATT, CDR2 SNEGSKA (reference sequence). This CDR3 has 14 amino acids. This chain's CDR3 is CSTRGDLRQETQYF. CDR3 nucleotides: TGCAGTACTAGAGGTGATTTGCGGCAAGAGACCCAGTACTTC.

At least ten counts were recorded for this clonotype. The V and J genes are TRBV4-1 and TRBJ2-2; 8 bases match TRBD1. The germline CDR1 and CDR2 sequences are MGHRA and YSYEKL. The CDR3 sequence is 17 residues long. V lost 0 bases, J lost 5 bases, and 8 bases stayed unmatched. The CDR3 loop reads CASSQDLDRGRTGELFF. The CDR3 DNA sequence: TGCGCCAGCAGCCAAGATCTTGACAGGGGTAGAACCGGGGAGCTGTTTTTT.

This clonotype was observed at least ten times. This chain links TRBV2 with TRBJ2-1; 7 nucleotides line up with TRBD1. The ends lost 6 bases at V and 3 bases at J; junction bases unmatched: 17. Germline V gene sequence: CDR1 SNHLY, CDR2 FYNNEI. The CDR3 is 18 amino acids. The CDR3: CASRSDRVGSGVYNEQFF. The CDR3 DNA follows: TGTGCCAGCAGATCCGACAGGGTTGGGTCTGGGGTCTACAATGAGCAGTTCTTC.

This clonotype appeared many times. V gene TRBV14 combines with J gene TRBJ2-5; tentative D call: TRBD1 (6 bases). The CDR3 is 14 amino acids. V was cut by 5 bases and J by 9 bases, with 19 bases left in between. Per germline, CDR1 SGHDN and CDR2 FVKESK. CDR3 bases: TGTGCCAGCAGCGTTGGGACACTCCAAGGGGCCCAGTACTTC. Its protein product is CASSVGTLQGAQYF. The full variable domain, completed using reference TRBV14 and TRBJ2-5, is EAGVTQFPSHSVIEKGQTVTLRCDPISGHDNLYWYRRVMGKEIKFLLHFVKESKQDESGMPNNRFLAERTGGTYSTLKVQPAELEDSGVYFCASSVGTLQGAQYFGPGTRLLVL.

This clonotype was seen at least ten times. This chain joins TRBV5-1 and TRBJ2-5; D ambiguous. V lost 0 bases and J lost 4, with 7 bases in between. Germline CDR1 SGHRS, CDR2 YFSETQ. The CDR3 length is 13 residues. The CDR3 spells CASSLARAETQYF. In nucleotides, the CDR3 is TGCGCCAGCAGCTTGGCTAGGGCAGAGACCCAGTACTTC.

The chain employs TRBV18 and TRBJ2-1, with no clear D. Deletions cut 1 base from V and 8 bases from J, with 15 bases between. Germline V gene sequence: CDR1 KGHSH, CDR2 LQKENI. This CDR3 has 15 amino acids. This CDR3 reads CASSPRVFSVYEQFF. The DNA for the CDR3 is TGTGCCAGCTCACCACGAGTGTTTTCTGTGTATGAGCAGTTCTTC.

V usage is TRBV18 and J usage is TRBJ2-3, with D unclear. The V gene lost 2 bases and the J gene lost 6 bases, with 12 bases spanning the gap. Germline V gene data show CDR1 as KGHSH and CDR2 as LQKENI. CDR3 size: 14 residues. In nucleotides, the CDR3 is TGTGCCAGCTCACCAAGTCAGACGCGGGATACGCAGTATTTT. Its translation: CASSPSQTRDTQYF.

This clonotype occurred many times. The rearrangement uses TRBV20-1 and TRBJ2-1, with 7 bases fitting TRBD2. The CDR3 is 15 residues long. The germline gives CDR1 DFQATT, CDR2 SNEGSKA (reference sequence). The ends lost 6 bases at V and 0 bases at J; junction bases unmatched: 8. CDR3 sequence reads: CSAPSSGLSYNEQFF. The CDR3 DNA is TGCAGTGCGCCATCTAGCGGCCTCTCCTACAATGAGCAGTTCTTC.

The table lists this clonotype with many counts. V gene TRBV27 combines with J gene TRBJ2-1; TRBD2 aligns across 10 bases. CDR1 and CDR2 from the germline V gene are MNHEY and SMNVEV (reference sequence). This CDR3 spans 14 amino acids. V trimming: 4 bases; J trimming: 7 bases; junction bases outside the gene matches: 4. CDR3 region: CASSSGTSDNEQFF. In DNA, the CDR3 is TGTGCCAGCAGTTCCGGGACTAGCGATAATGAGCAGTTCTTC.

This clonotype appeared many times. This chain connects TRBV6-6 to TRBJ1-2; no clear D gene. This CDR3 region has 14 residues. Germline assignment: CDR1 MNHNY and CDR2 SVGAGI (reference sequence). Trimming left V 2 bases short and J 8 bases short, with 15 bases between. This CDR3 is CASSYDRYTDGYTF. The CDR3 nucleotides read TGTGCCAGCAGTTACGATAGGTACACAGACGGCTACACCTTC.

Worth noting for this clonotype: Given a much more abundant clone one base away, this may be a read error. The chain combines TRBV7-6 with TRBJ1-4; D is perhaps TRBD1 (5 bases). Germline values: CDR1 SGHVS, CDR2 FNYEAQ. This CDR3 has 13 residues. CDR3 DNA sequence: TGTGCCAACAGCTCAGGGTTTGAGGAAAAACTGTTTTTT. This translates into CANSSGFEEKLFF.

This clonotype has at least ten counts. The chain is built from TRBV20-1 and TRBJ1-1; the D gene is possibly TRBD1 (5 bases). The germline CDR1 and CDR2 sequences are DFQATT and SNEGSKA (reference sequence). The CDR3 runs 11 residues. V was pared by 0 bases and J by 10 bases, with 9 bases between. The CDR3 loop reads CSARERQIAFF. The CDR3 nucleotides are TGCAGTGCTAGAGAACGACAGATAGCTTTCTTT.

Many counts were recorded for this clonotype. V gene TRBV3-1 combines with J gene TRBJ2-2; 7 nucleotides line up with TRBD1. The germline V gene encodes CDR1 LGHDT and CDR2 YNNKEL (reference sequence). The CDR3 spans 18 residues. Germline trimming cut 6 bases from V and 4 bases from J; bases unmatched to any gene: 17. DNA for the CDR3: TGTGCCAGCAGACCAATCGACAGGGAATTTGAGAGCACCGGGGAGCTGTTTTTT. It codes for CASRPIDREFESTGELFF. Full variable domain (rest looked up from reference TRBV3-1 and TRBJ2-2): DTAVSQTPKYLVTQMGNDKSIKCEQNLGHDTMYWYKQDSKKFLKIMFSYNNKELIINETVPNRFSPKSPDKAHLNLHINSLELGDSAVYFCASRPIDREFESTGELFFGEGSRLTVL.

This clonotype showed up many times. The chain employs TRBV19 and TRBJ1-1; D is possibly TRBD1 (6 bases). The germline CDR1 and CDR2 sequences are LNHDA and SQIVND (reference sequence). The CDR3 runs 14 residues. The V end lost 4 bases, the J end lost 4 bases, and 13 bases lay between the germline ends. CDR3 nucleotides: TGTGCCAGTAGTACTGACATCAGGGGCACTGAAGCTTTCTTT. This encodes CASSTDIRGTEAFF.

This clonotype was found a few times. The chain employs TRBV2 and TRBJ1-2, with D uncertain. Germline CDR1 reads SNHLY; CDR2 reads FYNNEI. The ends were cut back, 8 bases at V and 0 bases at J, with 7 bases in the middle. The CDR3 runs to 12 residues. The CDR3 DNA reads TGTGCCAGCGGATTTGCTAACTATGGCTACACCTTC. Translation gives CASGFANYGYTF.

This clonotype has a handful of counts. The chain couples TRBV18 to TRBJ1-3; perhaps TRBD1 as D (6 bases). The CDR3 is made up of 16 amino acids. Deletions cut 6 bases from V and 0 bases from J, with 15 bases between. Germline V gene lookup returns CDR1 KGHSH and CDR2 LQKENI. In DNA form, the CDR3 reads TGTGCCAGCTCCGGACAGACAACAGGCTCTGGAAACACCATATATTTT. It codes for CASSGQTTGSGNTIYF.

This clonotype has ten or more counts. The J gene is TRBJ2-3, the V gene TRBV7-9; the D gene is possibly TRBD2 (5 bases). V lost 0 bases, J lost 9 bases, and 13 bases lay in between. CDR1 SEHNR and CDR2 FQNEAQ come from the germline V gene (reference sequence). CDR3 length equals 14 residues. The CDR3 spells CASSLAAASKTQYF. The CDR3 coding sequence is TGTGCCAGCAGCTTAGCGGCGGCTAGCAAGACGCAGTATTTT.

The rearrangement joins TRBV12-3 or TRBV12-4 to TRBJ2-5; TRBD1 might be the D (6 bases). The germline V and J ends were trimmed by 8 bases and 1 base, with 20 bases remaining between them. The CDR3 runs to 16 residues. This CDR3 reads CASAIPGHLIQETQYF. The CDR3 nucleotides read TGTGCCAGCGCGATACCGGGACACCTGATCCAAGAGACCCAGTACTTC.

This clonotype has only a few counts. The chain combines TRBV7-9 with TRBJ2-3; 11 bases are a match to TRBD2. V lost 5 bases and J lost 5; bases outside the gene matches: 6. Germline V gives CDR1 SEHNR, CDR2 FQNEAQ (reference sequence). The CDR3 extends over 15 amino acids. The CDR3 loop reads CASSPTTSGRDTQYF. CDR3 bases: TGTGCCAGCAGCCCAACCACTAGCGGGAGAGATACGCAGTATTTT.

This clonotype showed up many times. V usage is TRBV5-1 and J usage is TRBJ2-7; D perhaps matches TRBD2 (6 bases). This CDR3 is 16 amino acids long. Deletions cut 0 bases from V and 6 bases from J, with 19 bases between. The germline V gene has CDR1 SGHRS and CDR2 YFSETQ. CDR3: CASSLAIPGLPSEQYF. DNA of the CDR3: TGCGCCAGCAGCTTGGCCATTCCGGGACTCCCGTCCGAGCAGTACTTC. Full variable domain (missing parts from reference TRBV5-1 and TRBJ2-7): KAGVTQTPRYLIKTRGQQVTLSCSPISGHRSVSWYQQTPGQGLQFLFEYFSETQRNKGNFPGRFSGRQFSNSRSEMNVSTLELGDSALYLCASSLAIPGLPSEQYFGPGTRLTVT.

The rearrangement joins TRBV4-1 to TRBJ1-1, with D perhaps matching TRBD1 (5 bases). The CDR3 has 15 amino acids. Germline CDR1 MGHRA, CDR2 YSYEKL. V was clipped by 0 bases and J by 3 bases, with 11 bases between them. DNA of the CDR3: TGCGCCAGCAGCCAAGACCCAGGGAGATACACTGAAGCTTTCTTT. It yields the protein CASSQDPGRYTEAFF.

This clonotype occurred a few times. The rearrangement uses TRBV24-1 and TRBJ2-1; 11 nucleotides match TRBD2. The germline gives CDR1 KGHDR, CDR2 SFDVKD. Trimming cost V 2 bases and J 7 bases; bases outside gene matches: 6. CDR3 size: 16 residues. The CDR3 here is CATSDSRLAGINEQFF. The CDR3, as DNA: TGTGCCACCAGTGATTCACGACTAGCGGGGATAAATGAGCAGTTCTTC.

This clonotype has at least ten counts. As DNA, the CDR3 is TGCAGTGCTAGAGATGAGGGACAGGGGATATTTGGTACGCAGTATTTT. It translates to CSARDEGQGIFGTQYF. The chain couples TRBV20-1 to TRBJ2-3; TRBD1 matches 10 bases. This CDR3 is built from 16 residues. V lost 0 bases, J lost 8 bases, and 11 bases stayed unmatched. The germline V gene has CDR1 DFQATT and CDR2 SNEGSKA (reference sequence).

This clonotype was counted ten times or more. The rearrangement joins TRBV24-1 to TRBJ2-1; D call uncertain. CDR3 size: 14 residues. V lost 3 bases and J lost 9, with 14 bases in between. Germline CDR1 is KGHDR and CDR2 is SFDVKD. CDR3 in amino acids: CATSDAVGMGEQFF. DNA for the CDR3: TGTGCCACCAGTGATGCTGTGGGTATGGGTGAGCAGTTCTTC.

The chain is built from TRBV12-3 or TRBV12-4 and TRBJ2-1, with 9 bases that match TRBD1. J lost 5 bases, V lost 6 bases, and 5 bases had no gene match. The CDR3 has 14 amino acids. The CDR3 DNA follows: TGTGCCAGCAGACCGGACAGGGGAAACAATGAGCAGTTCTTC. Its protein product is CASRPDRGNNEQFF.